The 6 T cell receptor beta chains below were found in one sample sequenced in a study of blood T cell repertoires in COVID-19. Sequencing was performed with immunoSEQ multiplex PCR; in TCRdb, only in-frame clones are kept and a portion is missing. Of tens of thousands of clones listed, 80% were seen once; the top ten hold 4.5% to 5.5%. The specimen was peripheral blood. The receptor set was obtained from a woman in her 70s with acute or convalescent COVID-19.

In this sample, this clone turned up a few times. The V call is TRBV24-1, the J call TRBJ2-2; 9 bases map to TRBD2. Germline CDR1 is KGHDR and CDR2 is SFDVKD. V lost 2 bases and J lost 3; bases outside the gene matches: 9. The CDR3 totals 18 residues. This chain's CDR3 is CATSDSGAGGRYTGELFF. The DNA of the CDR3 is TGTGCCACCAGTGATTCAGGAGCGGGGGGCCGTTACACCGGGGAGCTGTTTTTT.

The V gene is TRBV2, the J gene TRBJ2-1; tentatively, D is TRBD1 (6 bases). Germline CDR1 and CDR2: SNHLY and FYNNEI. CDR3 size: 13 residues. V lost 3 bases and J lost 8, with 11 bases in between. The CDR3 region is CASSDLPGDEQFF. CDR3 nucleotides: TGTGCCAGCAGTGATCTGCCAGGGGATGAGCAGTTCTTC.

The chain is built from TRBV19 and TRBJ1-1; unclear D gene. Germline loops: CDR1 LNHDA, CDR2 SQIVND (reference sequence). The V end lost 7 bases, the J end lost 6 bases, and 12 bases lay between the germline ends. This CDR3 region has 12 residues. The CDR3 DNA is TGTGCCAGTAACTCCGGGTCGGCTGAAGCTTTCTTT. Amino acid sequence: CASNSGSAEAFF.

This chain joins TRBV7-2 and TRBJ2-3, with TRBD2 matching over 7 bases. Germline CDR1 and CDR2: SGHTA and FQGNSA. This CDR3 is 14 amino acids long. Trimming at V came to 1 base and at J to 4 bases, leaving 2 bases not matched to a gene. CDR3 DNA sequence: TGTGCCAGCAGCTTAGGAGCGGGGTCAGATACGCAGTATTTT. Translating it yields CASSLGAGSDTQYF.

The V call is TRBV11-2, the J call TRBJ2-3, with a weak D call TRBD2 (6 bases). The V gene's germline CDR1 is SGHAT and CDR2 FQNNGV. The CDR3 totals 16 residues. Trimming took off 4 bases at V and 2 bases at J, with 16 bases between the two ends. Written as DNA, the CDR3 is TGTGCCAGCAGCTCGAGACTAGAAGATTACACAGATACGCAGTATTTT. The encoded protein is CASSSRLEDYTDTQYF. The variable domain in full, completed from reference TRBV11-2 and TRBJ2-3, reads EAGVAQSPRYKIIEKRQSVAFWCNPISGHATLYWYQQILGQGPKLLIQFQNNGVVDDSQLPKDRFSAERLKGVDSTLKIQPAKLEDSAVYLCASSSRLEDYTDTQYFGPGTRLTVL.

The chain is built from TRBV6-4 and TRBJ1-2; D ambiguous. V was shortened by 4 bases and J by 6 bases, with 12 bases between the two germline ends. Germline loops: CDR1 MRHNA, CDR2 SNTAGT. The CDR3 has 13 amino acids. In DNA, the CDR3 is TGTGCCAGCAGTGCCCCGGGAGGGCATGGCTACACCTTC. Protein product: CASSAPGGHGYTF.